The clone carrying this T cell receptor beta chain was seen just once. This entry comes from a study of blood T cell repertoires in COVID-19. Study-level information: T cells, B-cell-depleted T cells, or PBMCs supplied cDNA or gDNA.

Germline assignment: CDR1 LNHDA and CDR2 SQIVND (reference sequence). The CDR3 has 14 residues. Trimming took 5 bases from V and 0 from J; bases not matched to a gene: 3. Per the original data handling: Amplified reference gene primers provided the basis for estimating nucleated cell counts. Sequencing was performed with immunoSEQ multiplex PCR; in TCRdb, only in-frame clones are kept and a portion is missing. V and J calls and clone size are as listed in that table; D and trimming were resolved from the DNA. Of about 82,000 clones in the sample, roughly 79% were seen once. The sequencing input was peripheral blood. The chain joins TRBV19 to TRBJ1-1, with 7 bases aligning to TRBD1. The receptor comes from a man at least 80 years old with acute or convalescent COVID-19. CDR3 DNA: TGTGCCAGTAGTCGGGACAGCATGAACACTGAAGCTTTCTTT. Its protein product is CASSRDSMNTEAFF.